A selection of T cell receptor beta chains follows, all from one sample in a study of a mutant IDH1 vaccine in newly diagnosed glioma. Produced via immunoSEQ multiplex PCR; TCRdb's table is partial and in-frame only. The sample includes tens of thousands of clones, around 79% of them seen just once. Material: PBMCs, obtained from a glioma patient treated with radiotherapy, temozolomide or both. These receptors were taken from a man aged 50 or older with glioma. Each CDR3 is given with its conserved first and last residue. Fields, in order: clone size, J gene, V gene, D gene, CDR3 length, CDR3 DNA, CDR3 protein. The D gene is left open where the match is weak. Clone size is not always given. Where it is, it says once, few, many or a class for expanded clones.

clone_size: .; j_call: TRBJ1-1; v_call: TRBV5-5; d_call: TRBD1; cdr3_length: 16; cdr3_nt: TGTGCCAGCAGCTTCGAGCTTGGACAGGGCTACACTGAAGCTTTCTTT; cdr3_aa: CASSFELGQGYTEAFF
clone_size: once; j_call: TRBJ1-4; v_call: TRBV19; d_call: TRBD1; cdr3_length: 15; cdr3_nt: TGTGCCAGTAGTATCCCCCCCCAGGGGGATGAAAAACTGTTTTTT; cdr3_aa: CASSIPPQGDEKLFF
clone_size: .; j_call: TRBJ1-2; v_call: TRBV19; d_call: TRBD1; cdr3_length: 15; cdr3_nt: TGTGCCAGTAGCCAACCGGGACAGAGTTTCTATGGCTACACCTTC; cdr3_aa: CASSQPGQSFYGYTF
clone_size: .; j_call: TRBJ2-7; v_call: TRBV4-1; d_call: TRBD1; cdr3_length: 17; cdr3_nt: TGCGCCAGCAGCCAAGGTCCAGGGACAGGGGTCGACTACGAGCAGTACTTC; cdr3_aa: CASSQGPGTGVDYEQYF
clone_size: .; j_call: TRBJ2-7; v_call: TRBV14; d_call: .; cdr3_length: 13; cdr3_nt: TGTGCCAGCAGCCAAGACCTACTAAGCGAGCAGTACTTC; cdr3_aa: CASSQDLLSEQYF
clone_size: .; j_call: TRBJ2-7; v_call: TRBV28; d_call: .; cdr3_length: 14; cdr3_nt: TGTGCCAGCCTGAGGGACATCGGCTCCTACGAGCAGTACTTC; cdr3_aa: CASLRDIGSYEQYF
clone_size: .; j_call: TRBJ1-1; v_call: TRBV7-9; d_call: TRBD1; cdr3_length: 17; cdr3_nt: TGTGCCAGCAGGTCGACGGACAGGGCATTCATGAACACTGAAGCTTTCTTT; cdr3_aa: CASRSTDRAFMNTEAFF
clone_size: .; j_call: TRBJ1-4; v_call: TRBV23-1; d_call: .; cdr3_length: 14; cdr3_nt: TGCGCCAGCAGTCAATCCGGGCACAGAGAAAAACTGTTTTTT; cdr3_aa: CASSQSGHREKLFF
clone_size: few; j_call: TRBJ1-2; v_call: TRBV10-3; d_call: TRBD1; cdr3_length: 13; cdr3_nt: TGTGCCATCACCTTGGACAGGGGCCATGGCTACACCTTC; cdr3_aa: CAITLDRGHGYTF
clone_size: .; j_call: TRBJ1-2; v_call: TRBV6-6; d_call: .; cdr3_length: 14; cdr3_nt: TGTGCCAGCAGTTACTCAGCAGGGACCTATGGCTACACCTTC; cdr3_aa: CASSYSAGTYGYTF
clone_size: .; j_call: TRBJ1-1; v_call: TRBV5-6; d_call: .; cdr3_length: 12; cdr3_nt: TGTGCCAGCAGCTGGGGGCAATCTGAAGCTTTCTTT; cdr3_aa: CASSWGQSEAFF